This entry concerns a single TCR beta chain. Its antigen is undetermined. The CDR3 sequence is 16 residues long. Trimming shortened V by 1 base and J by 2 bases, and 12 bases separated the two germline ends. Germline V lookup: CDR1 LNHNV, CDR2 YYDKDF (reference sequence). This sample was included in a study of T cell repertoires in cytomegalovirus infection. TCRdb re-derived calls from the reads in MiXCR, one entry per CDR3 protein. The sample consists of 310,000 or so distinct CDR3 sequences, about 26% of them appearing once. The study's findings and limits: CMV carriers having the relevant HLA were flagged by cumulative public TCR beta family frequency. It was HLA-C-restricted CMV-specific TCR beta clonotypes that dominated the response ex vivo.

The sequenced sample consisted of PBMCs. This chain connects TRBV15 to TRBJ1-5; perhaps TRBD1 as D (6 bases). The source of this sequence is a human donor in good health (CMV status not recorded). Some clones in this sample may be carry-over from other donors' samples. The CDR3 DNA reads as TGTGCCACCAGCAGAGTGGGGGCAGGCCGCAATCAGCCCCAGCATTTT. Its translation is CATSRVGAGRNQPQHF.